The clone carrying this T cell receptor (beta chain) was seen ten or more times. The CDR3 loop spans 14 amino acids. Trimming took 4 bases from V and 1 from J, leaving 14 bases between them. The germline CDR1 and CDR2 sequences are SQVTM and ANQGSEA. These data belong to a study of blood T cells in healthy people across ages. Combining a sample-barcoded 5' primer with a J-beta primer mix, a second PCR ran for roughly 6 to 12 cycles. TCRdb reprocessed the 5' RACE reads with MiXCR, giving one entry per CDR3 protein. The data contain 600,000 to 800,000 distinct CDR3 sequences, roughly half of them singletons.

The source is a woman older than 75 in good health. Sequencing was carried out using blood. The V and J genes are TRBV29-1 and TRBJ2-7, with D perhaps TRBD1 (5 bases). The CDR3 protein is CSVAGHFPSYEQYF. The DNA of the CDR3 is TGCAGCGTTGCAGGACATTTCCCGTCCTACGAGCAGTACTTC.